These 27 T cell receptor beta chains originate from one sample sequenced in a study of blood T cell repertoires in COVID-19. This table comes from immunoSEQ multiplex PCR, and its TCRdb copy is limited to in-frame clones, with some not included. The table has approximately 210,000 clones, 89% seen once; the top ten hold roughly 8.8%. The specimen sequenced was PBMCs or T cells enriched from blood (not recorded which). These receptors all come from a woman between 18 and 29 years old who had recovered from COVID-19.

This sequence joins TRBV19 and TRBJ1-6, with D perhaps TRBD1 (5 bases). This CDR3 comprises 15 residues. The germline gives CDR1 LNHDA, CDR2 SQIVND (reference sequence). Trimming took 5 bases from V and 7 from J, leaving 15 bases between them. The CDR3 coding sequence is TGTGCCAGTAGTGATAGACAGCTGGGGAATTCACCCCTCCACTTT. Protein: CASSDRQLGNSPLHF.

The chain combines TRBV12-5 with TRBJ2-1, with D possibly TRBD2 on 5 matching bases. Germline V gene sequence: CDR1 LGHNT, CDR2 FRNRAP. V lost 7 bases, J lost 5 bases, and 15 bases lay in between. The CDR3 is 14 residues long. Written as DNA, the CDR3 is TGTGCTAGTGTTCGAGGGTCGGCGAACAATGAGCAGTTCTTC. Its protein product is CASVRGSANNEQFF.

The V and J genes are TRBV7-9 and TRBJ2-5; the D gene is possibly TRBD2 (7 bases). Germline CDR1 reads SEHNR; CDR2 reads FQNEAQ (reference sequence). This CDR3 has 15 residues. The V gene lost 1 base and the J gene lost 4 bases, with 13 bases spanning the gap. For the CDR3, the DNA is TGTGCCAGCAGCTTAGGAGGCGGGGGCAGAGAGACCCAGTACTTC. Protein: CASSLGGGGRETQYF.

The chain joins TRBV7-9 to TRBJ2-1; D is perhaps TRBD2 (6 bases). This CDR3 comprises 15 residues. V was cut by 5 bases and J by 4 bases, with 15 bases left in between. The germline CDR1 and CDR2 sequences are SEHNR and FQNEAQ (reference sequence). This CDR3 is CASSPGWDFYNEQFF. In nucleotides, the CDR3 is TGTGCCAGCAGCCCCGGTTGGGACTTTTACAATGAGCAGTTCTTC.

The gene calls are TRBV3-1 (or the pseudogene TRBV3-2) and TRBJ2-1, with 9 bases lining up with TRBD2. Losses at the gene ends were 1 base for V and 6 bases for J; bases not matched to a gene: 4. The germline V gene has CDR1 LGHDT and CDR2 YNNKEL (reference sequence). The CDR3 loop spans 15 amino acids. CDR3 DNA: TGTGCCAGCAGCCAAGTGCTAGCGGGGAGCAATGAGCAGTTCTTC. Its protein product is CASSQVLAGSNEQFF.

This chain uses TRBV9 with TRBJ1-4; no clear D. Between the trimmed V and J ends, which lost 3 bases and 8 bases, there was a span of 11 bases. The V gene's germline CDR1 is SGDLS and CDR2 YYNGEE. The CDR3 totals 13 residues. The CDR3 sequence: CASSGGIREKLFF. The DNA for the CDR3 is TGTGCCAGCAGCGGCGGGATTCGGGAAAAACTGTTTTTT.

The rearrangement uses TRBV10-1 and TRBJ1-1; the match to TRBD1 covers 9 bases. The germline V gene has CDR1 WNHNN and CDR2 SYGVQD (reference sequence). V lost 3 bases, J lost 11 bases, and 7 bases stayed unmatched. This CDR3 has 13 amino acids. CDR3 in DNA: TGCGCCAGCAGTGACTCCGGGACAGGGAGGGCTTTCTTT. It specifies CASSDSGTGRAFF.

The chain couples TRBV29-1 to TRBJ1-2; D remains unclear. V was pared by 4 bases and J by 2 bases, with 8 bases between. In germline, CDR1 is SQVTM, CDR2 ANQGSEA. CDR3 length: 12 amino acids. DNA of the CDR3: TGCAGCGTTGTCGGTGAGAACTATGGCTACACCTTC. Amino acids: CSVVGENYGYTF.

V is TRBV28 and J is TRBJ2-2, with TRBD1 matching 7 bases. The CDR3 spans 16 residues. Per germline, CDR1 MDHEN and CDR2 SYDVKM. Trimming removed 6 bases from V and 6 bases from J; junction bases left unmatched: 13. The CDR3 nucleotides are TGTGCCAGCAGGCACCGGGACAGTTTGTGGTCCGGGGAGCTGTTTTTT. The encoded protein is CASRHRDSLWSGELFF.

The chain uses TRBV24-1 and TRBJ2-1; weak D call: TRBD2 (6 bases). Germline CDR1 reads KGHDR; CDR2 reads SFDVKD. The V gene lost 9 bases and the J gene lost 4 bases, with 12 bases spanning the gap. The CDR3 has 13 amino acids. CDR3 DNA sequence: TGTGCCACCGTCGGGACTGATTACAATGAGCAGTTCTTC. Translating it yields CATVGTDYNEQFF.

This rearrangement joins TRBV6-5 to TRBJ1-6; TRBD1 agrees at 8 bases. V lost 7 bases, J lost 7 bases, and 6 bases stayed unmatched. The V gene's germline CDR1 is MNHEY and CDR2 SVGAGI. The CDR3 has 14 amino acids. The DNA for the CDR3 is TGTGCCAGCATAGGGGACAGGAGGAATTCACCCCTCCACTTT. Its protein product is CASIGDRRNSPLHF.

The chain couples TRBV27 to TRBJ1-5, with TRBD1 matching over 7 bases. The germline gives CDR1 MNHEY, CDR2 SMNVEV (reference sequence). V lost 3 bases, J lost 9 bases, and 8 bases stayed unmatched. The CDR3 consists of 14 residues. CDR3 nucleotides: TGTGCCAGCAGTTTTGGGGGACAGTCTTGGCCCCAGCATTTT. This sequence encodes CASSFGGQSWPQHF.

The V and J genes are TRBV5-1 and TRBJ1-4; a weak D match, TRBD1 (6 bases). CDR1 is SGHRS, CDR2 YFSETQ, per germline. This CDR3 has 14 residues. V was clipped by 2 bases and J by 6 bases, with 11 bases between them. CDR3 in amino acids: CASSLHGTYEKLFF. CDR3 bases: TGCGCCAGCAGCTTACACGGGACATATGAAAAACTGTTTTTT. The variable domain in full, completed from reference TRBV5-1 and TRBJ1-4, reads KAGVTQTPRYLIKTRGQQVTLSCSPISGHRSVSWYQQTPGQGLQFLFEYFSETQRNKGNFPGRFSGRQFSNSRSEMNVSTLELGDSALYLCASSLHGTYEKLFFGSGTQLSVL.

The chain recombines TRBV9 with TRBJ2-3, with D perhaps matching TRBD1 (5 bases). V dropped 2 bases and J dropped 2 bases, with 9 bases sitting between them. Germline values: CDR1 SGDLS, CDR2 YYNGEE. The CDR3 consists of 14 residues. The CDR3: CASSVQGYTDTQYF. CDR3 DNA: TGTGCCAGCAGCGTGCAGGGTTACACAGATACGCAGTATTTT.

The chain combines TRBV7-9 with TRBJ2-1; 7 bases are shared with TRBD1. The V segment lost 5 bases and the J segment 6 bases; nucleotides outside the gene matches: 10. CDR1 and CDR2 from the germline V gene are SEHNR and FQNEAQ (reference sequence). CDR3 length equals 15 residues. Written as DNA, the CDR3 is TGTGCCAGCAGCACCCGACAGGGAGTAGGCAATGAGCAGTTCTTC. Translated: CASSTRQGVGNEQFF.

J is TRBJ2-5 and V is TRBV5-1; weak D call: TRBD2 (6 bases). Germline CDR1 is SGHRS and CDR2 is YFSETQ. The CDR3 runs 15 residues. V was pared by 4 bases and J by 2 bases, with 15 bases between. The chain's CDR3 is CASSPRGGNQETQYF. For the CDR3, the DNA is TGCGCCAGCAGCCCTAGAGGAGGGAATCAAGAGACCCAGTACTTC.

This sequence joins TRBV3-1 (or the pseudogene TRBV3-2) and TRBJ2-1; D is unclear. Deletions cut 5 bases from V and 10 bases from J, with 9 bases between. From germline, CDR1 is LGHDT and CDR2 YNNKEL (reference sequence). CDR3 length: 11 amino acids. The CDR3 nucleotides are TGTGCCAGCAGCGAAGGAGTGGAGCAGTTCTTC. Translated: CASSEGVEQFF.

The rearrangement joins TRBV6-5 to TRBJ1-3, with D possibly TRBD1 on 5 matching bases. The V gene's germline CDR1 is MNHEY and CDR2 SVGAGI. Trimming cost V 6 bases and J 0 bases, with 12 bases left between them. The CDR3 extends over 15 amino acids. CDR3 DNA: TGTGCCAGCAGAGGTCTCGGGGGCTCTGGAAACACCATATATTTT. Residues: CASRGLGGSGNTIYF.

V gene TRBV25-1 combines with J gene TRBJ2-1, with 8 bases fitting TRBD1. V shed 7 bases, J shed 6 bases, and the junction held 11 bases outside the gene matches. The CDR3 spans 15 residues. Germline V gene lookup returns CDR1 MGHDK and CDR2 SYGVNS. CDR3 sequence: CASKSVTGGLNEQFF. The DNA for the CDR3 is TGTGCCAGCAAATCGGTAACAGGGGGGCTCAATGAGCAGTTCTTC.

This clone appeared a single time. The gene calls are TRBV10-1 and TRBJ1-6; tentative D call: TRBD1 (6 bases). CDR3 length equals 14 residues. Trimming removed 3 bases at V and 7 bases at J, with 10 bases between. Germline values: CDR1 WNHNN, CDR2 SYGVQD (reference sequence). The CDR3 reads CASSDRRGNSPLHF. CDR3 coding DNA: TGCGCCAGCAGTGATCGCAGGGGAAATTCACCCCTCCACTTT.

Regarding this clone: At the DNA level, this CDR3 is encoded by other sequences in the same sample as well. The J gene is TRBJ2-5, the V gene TRBV3-1 (or the pseudogene TRBV3-2); D gene unclear. Trimming removed 2 bases from V and 5 bases from J, with 3 bases in between. Germline loops: CDR1 LGHDT, CDR2 YNNKEL (reference sequence). This CDR3 region has 11 residues. DNA for the CDR3: TGTGCCAGCAGCCAACTTGAGACCCAGTACTTC. Its protein is CASSQLETQYF.

On this clone: This specimen includes other DNA sequences encoding the same CDR3. CDR3 bases: TGCGCCAGCAGTTCTACAGGGGCCGGAAACACCATATATTTT. Its translation is CASSSTGAGNTIYF. This rearrangement joins TRBV5-1 to TRBJ1-3; 7 bases fit TRBD1. Losses at the gene ends were 5 bases for V and 4 bases for J; bases not matched to a gene: 6. Germline V gene data show CDR1 as SGHRS and CDR2 as YFSETQ. The CDR3 covers 14 residues.

The CDR3 is CASSLGRYNSPLHF. CDR3 nucleotides: TGTGCCAGCAGTCTTGGCAGGTATAATTCACCCCTCCACTTT. This chain links TRBV27 with TRBJ1-6; D remains unclear. This CDR3 contains 14 residues. Germline CDR1 MNHEY, CDR2 SMNVEV (reference sequence). Between the trimmed V and J ends, which lost 5 bases and 4 bases, there was a span of 9 bases.

V is TRBV6-1 and J is TRBJ1-6; TRBD1 agrees at 8 bases. The CDR3 loop spans 16 amino acids. Germline V gene sequence: CDR1 MNHNS, CDR2 SASEGT. V lost 4 bases, J lost 2 bases, and 4 bases stayed unmatched. The CDR3 reads CASSGDRSAYNSPLHF. The CDR3, as DNA: TGTGCCAGCAGTGGGGACAGGAGCGCCTATAATTCACCCCTCCACTTT.

The chain combines TRBV27 with TRBJ1-2; D may be TRBD1 (5 bases). The germline V gene has CDR1 MNHEY and CDR2 SMNVEV (reference sequence). The CDR3 has 14 amino acids. V was pared by 4 bases and J by 0 bases, with 9 bases between. The chain's CDR3 is CASSSGRANYGYTF. As DNA, the CDR3 is TGTGCCAGCAGTTCCGGCAGGGCTAACTATGGCTACACCTTC.

The gene calls are TRBV7-9 and TRBJ2-3; TRBD1 agrees at 7 bases. CDR1 SEHNR and CDR2 FQNEAQ come from the germline V gene (reference sequence). V gave up 1 base and J gave up 0 bases; unmatched junction bases: 4. The length of the CDR3 is 16 residues. The CDR3 DNA is TGTGCCAGCAGCTTAGGTGACAGGGCTAGCACAGATACGCAGTATTTT. Amino acids: CASSLGDRASTDTQYF.

This clone was detected only once. The chain has TRBV28 and TRBJ1-2; the match to TRBD1 covers 7 bases. V lost 4 bases, J lost 5 bases, and 4 bases stayed unmatched. In germline, CDR1 is MDHEN, CDR2 SYDVKM. The CDR3 consists of 13 residues. The DNA of the CDR3 is TGTGCCAGCAGTTCCGGCAGGGGGTATGGCTACACCTTC. This sequence encodes CASSSGRGYGYTF.